This passage covers 8 T cell receptor beta chains from one sample sequenced in a study of blood T cell repertoires in COVID-19. Using immunoSEQ multiplex PCR, the repertoire was profiled, and TCRdb retains in-frame clones only, with some absent. The data contain 90,000 to 130,000 clones, roughly 88% of them singletons. The sample comprised peripheral blood. Receptor source: a woman between 70 and 85 years old with acute or convalescent COVID-19.

The gene calls are TRBV6-5 and TRBJ1-2; weak D call: TRBD1 (6 bases). Germline lookup yields CDR1 MNHEY and CDR2 SVGAGI. Trimming cost V 6 bases and J 4 bases, with 12 bases left between them. CDR3 length: 13 residues. Here the CDR3 DNA reads TGTGCCAGCAGACTCGGACAGAGCTATGGCTACACCTTC. The encoded protein is CASRLGQSYGYTF.

The CDR3 DNA reads as TGTGCCAGCAGCTCCGACAGAATCAATCAGCCCCAGCATTTT. Translation: CASSSDRINQPQHF. The chain uses TRBV6-5 and TRBJ1-5; D perhaps matches TRBD1 (5 bases). Trimming took off 6 bases at V and 3 bases at J, with 12 bases between the two ends. CDR1 is MNHEY and CDR2 is SVGAGI in the germline V gene. The CDR3 spans 14 residues.

This chain uses TRBV10-3 with TRBJ2-5; 9 bases are a match to TRBD2. This CDR3 region has 14 residues. The trim removed 6 bases at V and 5 bases at J, leaving 7 bases unmatched. Germline V gene sequence: CDR1 ENHRY, CDR2 SYGVKD. CDR3 loop: CAIRGSGGPETQYF. The CDR3 DNA reads as TGTGCCATCAGGGGTAGCGGGGGCCCTGAGACCCAGTACTTC.

V usage is TRBV6-2 or TRBV6-3 and J usage is TRBJ2-1; D is unclear. Germline-derived CDR1 and CDR2 are MNHEY and SVGEGT. This CDR3 is built from 13 residues. V shed 2 bases and J shed 2 bases, with 4 bases lying between them. CDR3 amino acids: CASSYAAYNEQFF. The CDR3 nucleotides read TGTGCCAGCAGTTACGCGGCCTACAATGAGCAGTTCTTC.

This clone was recorded only once. V gene TRBV7-8 combines with J gene TRBJ1-5, with 8 bases lining up with TRBD1. The CDR3 runs 14 residues. CDR1 is SGHVS, CDR2 FQNEAQ, per germline. Unmatched junction bases numbered 1, after V lost 2 bases and J lost 4 bases. Here the CDR3 reads CASSLNRGNQPQHF. CDR3 nucleotides: TGTGCCAGCAGCTTAAACAGGGGGAATCAGCCCCAGCATTTT. The whole variable domain, filled in from reference TRBV7-8 and TRBJ1-5, reads GAGVSQSPRYKVAKRGQDVALRCDPISGHVSLFWYQQALGQGPEFLTYFQNEAQLDKSGLPSDRFFAERPEGSVSTLKIQRTQQEDSAVYLCASSLNRGNQPQHFGDGTRLSIL.

The CDR3 protein is CASSQGSPVAMNTEAFF. CDR3 bases: TGTGCCAGCAGCCAAGGATCCCCCGTGGCCATGAACACTGAAGCTTTCTTT. The gene calls are TRBV14 and TRBJ1-1; D is unresolved. Germline V gene lookup returns CDR1 SGHDN and CDR2 FVKESK. The CDR3 has 17 amino acids. V shed 1 base and J shed 0 bases, with 15 bases lying between them.

The chain is built from TRBV4-1 and TRBJ1-1, with 8 nucleotides matching TRBD1. The length of the CDR3 is 14 residues. J gave up 1 base and V 4 bases, and 2 bases lay outside the gene matches. The germline gives CDR1 MGHRA, CDR2 YSYEKL. This CDR3 reads CASSRDRGNTEAFF. The CDR3, as DNA: TGCGCCAGCAGCCGAGACAGGGGGAACACTGAAGCTTTCTTT.

The V and J genes are TRBV7-6 and TRBJ2-4; D remains ambiguous. Trimming cost V 0 bases and J 6 bases, with 6 bases left between them. Germline CDR1 is SGHVS and CDR2 is FNYEAQ. This CDR3 has 13 residues. Here the CDR3 reads CASSLARSNIQYF. Here the CDR3 DNA reads TGTGCCAGCAGCTTAGCGCGATCAAACATTCAGTACTTC.